This TCR beta chain was sequenced during a study of T cells in Graves' hyperthyroidism and ophthalmopathy. Researchers amplified the TCR beta CDR3 regions from RNA transcripts. During a first-round RT-PCR of the TCR CDR3, the HTBI primer set was used. A single record per CDR3 protein comes from TCRdb applying MiXCR to the multiplex PCR reads. Of more than 500,000 distinct CDR3 sequences listed, approximately 14% are singletons. Specimen: blood. The sequence derives from a woman aged 40 to 50 with Graves' ophthalmopathy.

The CDR3 loop reads CASSLDLETETQYF. The DNA of the CDR3 is TGTGCCAGCAGTTTAGATCTAGAGACAGAGACCCAGTACTTC. The genes are TRBV12-3 or TRBV12-4 and TRBJ2-5; D unresolved. This CDR3 is 14 amino acids long. Trimming removed 1 base from V and 4 bases from J, with 10 bases in between.